The clone carrying this TCR beta chain has a single count. The CDR3 consists of 14 residues. V lost 3 bases to trimming and J lost 8 bases, with 17 bases between them. Per the germline V gene, CDR1 is DFQATT and CDR2 is SNEGSKA (reference sequence). These data originate in a study of blood T cells in healthy people across ages. They isolated at least 6 million PBMCs from each sample. The second PCR ran roughly 7 to 11 cycles with a sample-barcoded 5' primer and J-beta primers. One entry per CDR3 protein, called by TCRdb with MiXCR from the 5' RACE reads. The sample has about 1,000,000 distinct CDR3 sequences, 45% seen once.

The TCR was taken from a woman in her sixties or seventies in good health. V and J are TRBV20-1 and TRBJ2-1; possible D gene TRBD2, 7 bases. The source material was blood. CDR3 sequence: CSARGRGPTDEQFF. DNA of the CDR3: TGCAGTGCTAGGGGGCGGGGGCCAACGGATGAGCAGTTCTTC.